These 7 T cell receptor beta chains were all obtained from the same sample, sequenced in a study of blood T cells in healthy people across ages. Sample-barcoded 5' priming and a J-beta primer mix drove a second PCR of roughly 7 to 11 cycles. TCRdb called the 5' RACE reads again in MiXCR, with one record for every CDR3 protein. This repertoire shows hundreds of thousands of distinct CDR3 sequences, roughly 21% found once; its top ten account for approximately 3.7%. Material for sequencing was blood. The receptors originated from a man in his 70s in good health.

The V call is TRBV20-1, the J call TRBJ2-2; tentative D call: TRBD2 (6 bases). CDR1 is DFQATT, CDR2 SNEGSKA, per germline (reference sequence). V was pared by 4 bases and J by 4 bases, with 13 bases between. The CDR3 runs 14 residues. The CDR3, as DNA: TGCAGTGCTACCCGCGGGGTTGGCACCGGGGAGCTGTTTTTT. Translated, it gives CSATRGVGTGELFF.

This clonotype was detected many times. No DNA is shown, since the ends of the CDR3 on it are uncertain; the CDR3 is the one TCRdb lists. CDR3 loop: CASSWGPGAGLTF. The rearrangement links TRBV27 to TRBJ1-2; the DNA was not used to check the table's D call, TRBD1. CDR1 is MNHEY, CDR2 SMNVEV, per germline (reference sequence). From its first to its last residue, the CDR3 has 13 amino acids.

J is TRBJ1-5 and V is TRBV6-5; no clear D. CDR1 is MNHEY and CDR2 is SVGAGI in the germline V gene. The CDR3 runs to 15 residues. The V gene lost 6 bases and the J gene lost 0 bases, with 12 bases spanning the gap. CDR3 in DNA: TGTGCCAGCAGCCCCTCGAGGAGTAGCAATCAGCCCCAGCATTTT. Its translation is CASSPSRSSNQPQHF.

This clonotype was counted a few times. The V gene is TRBV20-1, the J gene TRBJ2-1; TRBD2 matches at 10 bases. V shed 1 base and J 2 bases; nucleotides not matched to a gene: 11. The CDR3 consists of 18 residues. Germline loops: CDR1 DFQATT, CDR2 SNEGSKA (reference sequence). CDR3 bases: TGCAGTGCTAGAGTCTTTGAGGCTAGCGGGAGCACCTACAATGAGCAGTTCTTC. It codes for CSARVFEASGSTYNEQFF.

The J gene is TRBJ2-7, the V gene TRBV11-2, with 7 positions matching TRBD2. V dropped 5 bases and J dropped 2; count of bases not matched to a gene: 9. The CDR3 length is 15 residues. Germline lookup yields CDR1 SGHAT and CDR2 FQNNGV. CDR3 nucleotides: TGTGCCAGCAGCATCCCGACTAGCATGGCCTACGAGCAGTACTTC. Protein: CASSIPTSMAYEQYF.

The table lists this clonotype with many counts. CDR3 residues: CATSRGQGGGKLFF. DNA of the CDR3: TGTGCCACCAGCAGAGGACAGGGTGGTGGAAAACTGTTTTTT. This rearrangement joins TRBV15 to TRBJ1-4, with TRBD1 matching 7 bases. Germline V CDR1 and CDR2: LNHNV, YYDKDF (reference sequence). The CDR3 covers 14 residues. The V gene end was trimmed by 1 base and the J gene end by 10 bases; junction bases not matched to a gene: 6.

V usage is TRBV2 and J usage is TRBJ2-3, with D perhaps given as TRBD1 or TRBD2 (5 bases each). Deletions cut 2 bases from V and 4 bases from J, with 10 bases between. Germline CDR1 and CDR2: SNHLY and FYNNEI. The CDR3 has 14 residues. CDR3 bases: TGTGCCAGCAGTGAACTGGGACGTTCAGATACGCAGTATTTT. Encoded protein: CASSELGRSDTQYF.